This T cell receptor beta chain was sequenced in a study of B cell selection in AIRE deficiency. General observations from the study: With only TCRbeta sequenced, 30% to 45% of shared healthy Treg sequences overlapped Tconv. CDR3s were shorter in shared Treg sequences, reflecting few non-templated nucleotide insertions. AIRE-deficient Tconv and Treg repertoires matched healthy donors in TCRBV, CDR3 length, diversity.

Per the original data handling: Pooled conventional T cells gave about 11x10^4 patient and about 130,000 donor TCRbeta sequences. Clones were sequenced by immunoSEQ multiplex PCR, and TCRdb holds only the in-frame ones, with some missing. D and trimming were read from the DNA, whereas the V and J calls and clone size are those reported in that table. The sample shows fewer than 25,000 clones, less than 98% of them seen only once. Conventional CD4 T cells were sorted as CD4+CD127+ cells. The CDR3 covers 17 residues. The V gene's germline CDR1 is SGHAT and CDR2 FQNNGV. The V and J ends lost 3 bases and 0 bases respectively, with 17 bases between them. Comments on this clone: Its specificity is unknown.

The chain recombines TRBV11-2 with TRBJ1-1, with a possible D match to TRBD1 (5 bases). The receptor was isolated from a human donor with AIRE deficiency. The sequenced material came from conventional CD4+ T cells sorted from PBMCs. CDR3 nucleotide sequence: TGTGCCAGCAGCTTCCCTGGACAAGGGTTCATGAACACTGAAGCTTTCTTT. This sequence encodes CASSFPGQGFMNTEAFF.